A single sample is the source of the 7 T cell receptor beta chains below, sequenced in a study of T cells after yellow fever vaccination. TCRdb re-analysed the 5' RACE reads in MiXCR, keeping a single row per CDR3 protein. The sample has about 220,000 distinct CDR3 sequences; around 6.7% are singletons. The source material was CD4+ T cells sorted from PBMCs, sampled on the day of the yellow fever booster vaccination. The receptor source for this set is a young man who received the YFV17D yellow fever vaccine.

Remarks on this clonotype: This clone may be a read error of a much larger clone one base away. The rearrangement links TRBV5-1 to TRBJ2-1; possible D gene TRBD1, 5 bases. The germline CDR1 and CDR2 sequences are SGHRS and YFSETQ. Between the trimmed V and J ends, which lost 2 bases and 0 bases, there was a span of 9 bases. The CDR3 totals 15 residues. The CDR3, as DNA: TGCGCCAGCAGCTTTGACAGCAGCTCCTACAATGAGCAGTTCTTC. Translation: CASSFDSSSYNEQFF.

This clonotype was seen a few times. The chain carries TRBV19 and TRBJ2-7, with 10 bases fitting TRBD1. After removal of 3 bases from V and 4 bases from J, the junction contained 0 bases not matched to a gene. Germline assignment: CDR1 LNHDA and CDR2 SQIVND (reference sequence). The CDR3 sequence is 13 residues long. Here the CDR3 DNA reads TGTGCCAGTAGTATGGACAGGGGGTACGAGCAGTACTTC. Its translation: CASSMDRGYEQYF.

This clonotype was detected many times. The V and J genes are TRBV28 and TRBJ1-5; D remains ambiguous. CDR1 MDHEN and CDR2 SYDVKM come from the germline V gene. V lost 3 bases and J lost 5, with 17 bases in between. CDR3 size: 16 residues. CDR3 sequence reads: CASSFRRVAQDQPQHF. The CDR3 DNA follows: TGTGCCAGCAGTTTCCGGCGAGTAGCTCAAGATCAGCCCCAGCATTTT.

The rearrangement links TRBV20-1 to TRBJ2-3, with 9 bases identical to TRBD2. V was pared by 3 bases and J by 6 bases, with 16 bases of the junction left unmatched. Germline values: CDR1 DFQATT, CDR2 SNEGSKA (reference sequence). CDR3 length equals 17 residues. CDR3: CSASTPGLASLGDTQYF. The CDR3, as DNA: TGCAGTGCTAGCACCCCGGGACTAGCATCCCTGGGGGATACGCAGTATTTT.

This clonotype was picked up a small number of times. This chain joins TRBV24-1 and TRBJ2-2; D is perhaps TRBD2 (6 bases). The germline CDR1 and CDR2 sequences are KGHDR and SFDVKD. This CDR3 has 13 residues. V lost 7 bases, J lost 6 bases, and 11 bases lay in between. Written as DNA, the CDR3 is TGTGCCACCAGAGGAGGGTTGGCCGGGGAGCTGTTTTTT. It specifies CATRGGLAGELFF.

In this sample, this clonotype turned up a few times. The chain is built from TRBV2 and TRBJ1-1; 11 bases are shared with TRBD1. Germline V gene data show CDR1 as SNHLY and CDR2 as FYNNEI. This CDR3 has 13 amino acids. J gave up 5 bases and V 9 bases, and 5 bases lay outside the gene matches. CDR3 bases: TGTGCCAGTACGGGACAGGGGGTTACTGAAGCTTTCTTT. Amino acids: CASTGQGVTEAFF.

This clonotype was detected a few times. The J gene is TRBJ2-4, the V gene TRBV7-2; the match to TRBD1 covers 7 bases. Germline lookup yields CDR1 SGHTA and CDR2 FQGNSA. J gave up 6 bases and V 5 bases, and 4 bases lay outside the gene matches. This CDR3 is built from 13 residues. The CDR3 DNA reads TGTGCCAGCAGCACCAGGGGGAGAAACATTCAGTACTTC. As protein: CASSTRGRNIQYF.